These 14 T cell receptor beta chains originate from one sample sequenced in a study of neoadjuvant anti-PD-1 for oral cavity cancer. Time point meaning: after neoadjuvant nivolumab, at surgical resection. TCRdb's table, derived via immunoSEQ multiplex PCR, lists solely in-frame clones and lacks some. The table records 14,000 to 15,000 clones, roughly 40% of them present only once. This sample comprised tumor tissue, obtained after nivolumab (anti-PD-1) treatment. Source of these receptors: a person aged 35-79 years with oral cavity squamous cell carcinoma.

The chain carries TRBV7-2 and TRBJ1-3; 9 bases line up with TRBD1. Germline CDR1 is SGHTA and CDR2 is FQGNSA. The CDR3 is made up of 16 amino acids. J was trimmed by 0 bases and V by 5 bases; bases with no gene match: 5. CDR3 sequence reads: CASSPGQGLSGNTIYF. CDR3 DNA sequence: TGTGCCAGCAGCCCGGGACAGGGCCTCTCTGGAAACACCATATATTTT.

The chain combines TRBV9 with TRBJ1-5; D is possibly TRBD1 (5 bases). This CDR3 comprises 15 residues. V lost 4 bases and J lost 5, with 16 bases in between. Germline values: CDR1 SGDLS, CDR2 YYNGEE. The CDR3 spells CASSTSPGGDQPQHF. The CDR3 coding sequence is TGTGCCAGCAGCACAAGTCCGGGGGGTGATCAGCCCCAGCATTTT.

This chain joins TRBV7-9 and TRBJ1-2, with D possibly being TRBD1 (5 bases). The CDR3 extends over 16 amino acids. From germline, CDR1 is SEHNR and CDR2 FQNEAQ (reference sequence). Trimming took 8 bases from V and 6 from J, leaving 25 bases between them. Here the CDR3 DNA reads TGTGCCAGCCAGGGCAGGGATGGATCGTTAGTCGATGGCTACACCTTC. Encoded protein: CASQGRDGSLVDGYTF.

This clone came up many times. The CDR3 loop reads CASRGHIDSPLHF. In DNA form, the CDR3 reads TGTGCCAGCAGAGGTCATATTGATTCACCCCTCCACTTT. The chain is built from TRBV6-6 and TRBJ1-6; D ambiguous. The germline V and J ends were trimmed by 6 bases and 8 bases, with 11 bases remaining between them. Germline V gene sequence: CDR1 MNHNY, CDR2 SVGAGI (reference sequence). The CDR3 length is 13 residues.

V usage is TRBV30 and J usage is TRBJ1-6, with D perhaps TRBD1 (5 bases). With 4 bases removed from V and 9 bases from J, the gap between germline ends came to 16 bases. Per the germline V gene, CDR1 is GTSNPN and CDR2 is SVGIG (reference sequence). The CDR3 is 14 amino acids. This CDR3 reads CAWIPRLGVSPLHF. The DNA for the CDR3 is TGTGCCTGGATTCCACGCCTGGGGGTTTCACCCCTCCACTTT.

The rearrangement uses TRBV4-3 and TRBJ2-2; D not resolved. The CDR3 extends over 15 amino acids. Trimming shortened V by 4 bases and J by 4 bases, and 13 bases separated the two germline ends. CDR1 is LGHNA, CDR2 YSLEER, per germline. DNA for the CDR3: TGCGCCAGCAGCCGCAGTCTGGACCCCACCGGGGAGCTGTTTTTT. Translating it yields CASSRSLDPTGELFF.

This clone turned up a few times. The genes are TRBV5-5 and TRBJ2-3, with a weak D call TRBD1 (7 bases). The ends were cut back, 0 bases at V and 4 bases at J, with 12 bases in the middle. The CDR3 is made up of 15 amino acids. Germline V gene data show CDR1 as SGHKS and CDR2 as YYEKEE (reference sequence). DNA of the CDR3: TGTGCCAGCAGCTTGGACAGGGGAGGTTCAGATACGCAGTATTTT. It yields the protein CASSLDRGGSDTQYF.

CDR3 region: CASSLQGVFSGANVLTF. The CDR3 DNA follows: TGTGCCAGCAGTTTACAGGGCGTTTTTTCTGGGGCCAACGTCCTGACTTTC. The chain carries TRBV28 and TRBJ2-6; D possibly corresponds to TRBD1 (5 bases). Trimming shortened V by 2 bases and J by 1 base, and 12 bases separated the two germline ends. Germline CDR1 MDHEN, CDR2 SYDVKM. This CDR3 comprises 17 residues.

The gene calls are TRBV11-2 and TRBJ2-7, with 8 bases identical to TRBD2. V was pared by 1 base and J by 3 bases, with 5 bases of the junction left unmatched. Germline lookup yields CDR1 SGHAT and CDR2 FQNNGV. CDR3 length: 15 amino acids. CDR3 loop: CASSLAGGHLYEQYF. The CDR3 DNA reads TGTGCCAGCAGCTTAGCGGGGGGGCACCTCTACGAGCAGTACTTC.

This sequence joins TRBV4-3 and TRBJ1-1; 7 bases agree with TRBD1. Per the germline V gene, CDR1 is LGHNA and CDR2 is YSLEER. J gave up 3 bases and V 2 bases, and 12 bases lay outside the gene matches. The CDR3 consists of 17 residues. The CDR3 sequence: CASSQLVTGVGDTEAFF. The CDR3 coding sequence is TGCGCCAGCAGCCAATTGGTCACAGGGGTTGGGGACACTGAAGCTTTCTTT.

This clone was detected a few times. The V call is TRBV18, the J call TRBJ2-2; D not resolved. Looked up from germline, CDR1 is KGHSH and CDR2 is LQKENI. The CDR3 spans 12 residues. V dropped 2 bases and J dropped 7 bases, with 5 bases sitting between them. CDR3 loop: CASSPDSGELFF. The CDR3 coding sequence is TGTGCCAGCTCACCAGATAGCGGGGAGCTGTTTTTT.

The rearrangement uses TRBV4-1 and TRBJ2-3, with a weak D call TRBD1 (6 bases). Germline loops: CDR1 MGHRA, CDR2 YSYEKL. V lost 3 bases to trimming and J lost 2 bases, with 12 bases between them. The CDR3 runs to 15 residues. The CDR3 protein is CASSHSDRTTDTQYF. CDR3 in DNA: TGCGCCAGCAGCCACTCGGACAGAACCACAGATACGCAGTATTTT.

This clone showed up just a few times. This chain joins TRBV19 and TRBJ1-2, with TRBD1 as a possible D gene (5 bases). CDR3 length: 13 residues. Germline V gene data show CDR1 as LNHDA and CDR2 as SQIVND (reference sequence). Trimming pared 6 bases from V and 4 bases from J, leaving 12 bases between. CDR3: CASSRQGVYGYTF. CDR3 in DNA: TGTGCCAGTAGCCGCCAGGGAGTCTATGGCTACACCTTC. The full variable domain, with the rest looked up from reference TRBV19 and TRBJ1-2, is DGGITQSPKYLFRKEGQNVTLSCEQNLNHDAMYWYRQDPGQGLRLIYYSQIVNDFQKGDIAEGYSVSREKKESFPLTVTSAQKNPTAFYLCASSRQGVYGYTFGSGTRLTVV.

This clone is labeled as medium-sized. This chain connects TRBV27 to TRBJ2-3, with TRBD1 matching over 8 bases. The trim removed 2 bases at V and 7 bases at J, leaving 8 bases unmatched. This CDR3 has 15 residues. Germline values: CDR1 MNHEY, CDR2 SMNVEV (reference sequence). This chain's CDR3 is CASSLVEDRAYTQYF. The CDR3 coding sequence is TGTGCCAGCAGTTTAGTCGAGGACAGGGCGTATACGCAGTATTTT.